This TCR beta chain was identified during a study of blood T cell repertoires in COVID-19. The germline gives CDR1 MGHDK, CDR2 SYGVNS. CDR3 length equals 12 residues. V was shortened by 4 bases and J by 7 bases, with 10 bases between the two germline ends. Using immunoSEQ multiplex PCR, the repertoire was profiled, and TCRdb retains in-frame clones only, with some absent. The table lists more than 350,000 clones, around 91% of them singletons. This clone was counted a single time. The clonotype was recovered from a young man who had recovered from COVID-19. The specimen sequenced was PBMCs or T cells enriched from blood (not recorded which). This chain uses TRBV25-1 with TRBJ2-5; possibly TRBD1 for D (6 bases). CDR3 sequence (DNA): TGTGCCAGCAGTGGGGGGCCGGGGACCCAGTACTTC. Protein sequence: CASSGGPGTQYF.